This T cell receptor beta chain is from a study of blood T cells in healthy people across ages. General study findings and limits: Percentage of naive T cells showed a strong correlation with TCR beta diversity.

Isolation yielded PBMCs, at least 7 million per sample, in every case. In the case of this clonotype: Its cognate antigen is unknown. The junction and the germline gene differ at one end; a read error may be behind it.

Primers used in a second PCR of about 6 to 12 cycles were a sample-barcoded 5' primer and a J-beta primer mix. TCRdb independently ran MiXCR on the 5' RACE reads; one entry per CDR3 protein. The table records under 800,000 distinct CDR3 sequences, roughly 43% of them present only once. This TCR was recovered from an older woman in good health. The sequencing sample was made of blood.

As DNA, the CDR3 is TGCGCCTGCAGCACGAGAGTGGGAAATGGACCTTTCCCCAAAAACATTCAGTACTTC. Translated, it gives CACSTRVGNGPFPKNIQYF. The V and J genes are TRBV5-1 and TRBJ2-5; no clear D gene. The J call may not be correct, given that the DNA end is closer to TRBJ2-4. The CDR3 is made up of 19 amino acids. CDR1 and CDR2 (germline): SGHRS, YFSETQ.